Described below is a single TCR beta chain sequence and its context. These data originate in a study of T cell responses to AZD1222 COVID-19 vaccine. TCRdb keeps only in-frame clones here, not all; method: immunoSEQ multiplex PCR. Among approximately 70,000 clones listed, roughly 88% were seen once. The CDR3 spans 13 residues. Germline V gives CDR1 MNHEY, CDR2 SMNVEV (reference sequence). Losses at the gene ends were 4 bases for V and 4 bases for J; bases not matched to a gene: 0. The sequences come from peripheral blood, collected on day 0 of AZD1222 vaccination. The gene calls are TRBV27 and TRBJ2-7; 11 bases map to TRBD1. The sequence was collected from an adult in good health. CDR3 bases: TGTGCCAGCAGTTGGGACAGGGGGTACGAGCAGTACTTC. This translates into CASSWDRGYEQYF.